Listed below are T cell receptor beta chains from one sample, sequenced in a study of beta chain features in type 1 diabetes. Libraries were prepared by immunoSEQ multiplex PCR; TCRdb keeps only in-frame clonotypes and omits some of them. The sample lists over 150,000 clones; less than 9.5% were seen once. The sample taken for sequencing was central memory CD4+ T cells from blood. Receptor source: a woman in her thirties or forties with type 1 diabetes. Each CDR3 is given with its conserved first and last residue. D genes are given only for firm matches. The listing skips clone size in some rows; elsewhere it reads once, few, many or a size class.

clone_size	j_call	v_call	d_call	cdr3_nt	cdr3_aa
.	TRBJ2-3	TRBV7-7	TRBD2	TGTGCCAGCAGTTTGGGACTAGCGGGAACAGATACGCAGTATTTT	CASSLGLAGTDTQYF
many	TRBJ2-7	TRBV28	TRBD1	TGTGCCAGCAACCGGGACAGGACCTCCTACGAGCAGTACTTC	CASNRDRTSYEQYF
.	TRBJ1-1	TRBV30	.	TGTGCCTGGAGTGTCAGGGTAAAAGCTTTCTTT	CAWSVRVKAFF
few	TRBJ2-7	TRBV6-6	.	TGTGCCAGCAGTTACTCAGGGGACGAGCAGTACTTC	CASSYSGDEQYF
.	TRBJ1-2	TRBV7-2	TRBD1	TGTGCCAGCAGCCCGACCCACGACAGGGGGCTTGGCTACACCTTC	CASSPTHDRGLGYTF
.	TRBJ2-5	TRBV7-2	.	TGTGCCAGCAGCTTGGTGGCGGGGTCAGGGACCCAGTACTTC	CASSLVAGSGTQYF
.	TRBJ2-7	TRBV7-2	TRBD2	TGTGCCAGCAGCCCAGGACTAGCGGGGGACGAGCAGTACTTC	CASSPGLAGDEQYF
.	TRBJ2-5	TRBV9	.	TGTGCCAGCAGCCGTAGTATCGGGATTCTCCAAGAGACCCAGTACTTC	CASSRSIGILQETQYF
.	TRBJ1-5	TRBV6-1	.	TGTGCCAGCACCGATGCTGCAGGACAGCCCCAGCATTTT	CASTDAAGQPQHF
few	TRBJ1-1	TRBV9	.	TGTGCCAGCAGCGTAGCTGCGGCTGCCCCTGAAGCTTTCTTT	CASSVAAAAPEAFF
many	TRBJ2-7	TRBV9	TRBD1	TGTGCCAGCAGCCCGGACAGGGGGTCGGTCGAGCAGTACTTC	CASSPDRGSVEQYF
.	TRBJ1-4	TRBV5-1	.	TGCGCCAGCAGCGTTGCTCTCGGGACAAGTGAAAAACTGTTTTTT	CASSVALGTSEKLFF
few	TRBJ1-1	TRBV14	.	TGTGCCAGCAGCCAAGGGGGGGGCGTTGAAGCTTTCTTT	CASSQGGGVEAFF
few	TRBJ2-7	TRBV11-2	TRBD1	TGTGCCAGCAGCTTAGCGCAGGGACAGGGGGGCTACGAGCAGTACTTC	CASSLAQGQGGYEQYF
.	TRBJ1-4	TRBV15	TRBD1	TGTGCCACCAGCAGGGACCGGGACAGGGCTGAAAAACTGTTTTTT	CATSRDRDRAEKLFF